A single sample gave rise to the 27 T cell receptor beta chains below, sequenced in a study of blood T cell repertoires in COVID-19. The repertoire was sequenced with immunoSEQ multiplex PCR; TCRdb's copy has only in-frame clones and lacks some. Of under 250,000 clones listed, roughly 90% were seen once; the top ten hold around 6.5%. Sample: peripheral blood. These receptors all stem from a man aged 55 to 69 who had recovered from COVID-19.

The chain recombines TRBV6-1 with TRBJ1-5, with 8 bases fitting TRBD1. Germline trimming cut 2 bases from V and 1 base from J; bases unmatched to any gene: 1. The germline gives CDR1 MNHNS, CDR2 SASEGT. The CDR3 consists of 15 residues. The CDR3 coding sequence is TGTGCCAGCAGTGAAAACAGGGGGAGCAATCAGCCCCAGCATTTT. Its translation: CASSENRGSNQPQHF.

Notes on this clone: The sample carries other DNA sequences with the same CDR3. This chain links TRBV2 with TRBJ2-7; 8 bases match TRBD2. The J segment lost 7 bases and the V segment lost 10 bases, leaving 9 bases of the junction unmatched. The CDR3 loop spans 12 amino acids. Germline V gene data show CDR1 as SNHLY and CDR2 as FYNNEI. The CDR3, as DNA: TGTGCCATCTCCCCCGGCGGGAGGGAGCAGTACTTC. It specifies CAISPGGREQYF.

Here the CDR3 reads CASSLVPGRGNTEAFF. CDR3 nucleotide sequence: TGTGCCAGCAGCTTGGTCCCAGGGCGGGGGAACACTGAAGCTTTCTTT. The chain is built from TRBV5-8 and TRBJ1-1; tentatively, D is TRBD1 (5 bases). Between the trimmed V and J ends, which lost 0 bases and 1 base, there was a span of 13 bases. The CDR3 sequence is 16 residues long. CDR1 and CDR2 from the germline V gene are SGHTS and YDEGEE.

This clone was recorded only once. The CDR3 DNA is TGTGCCAGCAGTGAGACAGGGACCCGCCAGGAGCAGTACTTC. Its protein is CASSETGTRQEQYF. The rearrangement joins TRBV6-1 to TRBJ2-7; 7 bases match TRBD1. The CDR3 covers 14 residues. The germline CDR1 and CDR2 sequences are MNHNS and SASEGT. The V segment lost 3 bases and the J segment 7 bases; nucleotides outside the gene matches: 9.

This rearrangement joins TRBV11-3 to TRBJ2-3; TRBD1 agrees at 9 bases. The germline CDR1 and CDR2 sequences are SGHNT and YENEEA. With V trimmed by 5 bases and J by 5 bases, 8 bases remained unmatched. The CDR3 contains 15 residues. The CDR3 protein is CASSPRTGDQDTQYF. The CDR3 DNA is TGTGCCAGCAGCCCAAGGACAGGGGATCAAGATACGCAGTATTTT.

The V gene is TRBV4-3, the J gene TRBJ1-5; D remains unclear. The CDR3 covers 15 residues. V lost 2 bases, J lost 0 bases, and 8 bases lay in between. The germline gives CDR1 LGHNA, CDR2 YSLEER. The CDR3 region has the DNA TGCGCCAGCAGCCAACGACACCTTAGCAATCAGCCCCAGCATTTT. Translating it yields CASSQRHLSNQPQHF.

The chain has TRBV28 and TRBJ1-3, with 7 nucleotides matching TRBD1. The ends lost 6 bases at V and 2 bases at J; junction bases unmatched: 4. The CDR3 sequence is 14 residues long. CDR1 is MDHEN, CDR2 SYDVKM, per germline. CDR3 in amino acids: CASRSTGTGNTIYF. The CDR3 region has the DNA TGTGCCAGCAGATCGACAGGGACTGGAAACACCATATATTTT.

For this clone: Other DNA variants within this sample encode the same CDR3. The chain recombines TRBV6-5 with TRBJ2-7; D may be TRBD1 (7 bases). Trimming took off 6 bases at V and 2 bases at J, with 17 bases between the two ends. The CDR3 extends over 15 amino acids. The germline V gene encodes CDR1 MNHEY and CDR2 SVGAGI. CDR3 DNA: TGTGCCAGCAGCCCCCCCCCAGGGGGGACCTACGAGCAGTACTTC. It codes for CASSPPPGGTYEQYF.

This rearrangement joins TRBV4-2 to TRBJ1-1, with a possible D match to TRBD1 (5 bases). CDR1 is LGHNA and CDR2 is YNFKEQ in the germline V gene. The CDR3 consists of 13 residues. V lost 0 bases to trimming and J lost 11 bases, with 13 bases between them. DNA of the CDR3: TGTGCCAGCAGCCAAGATCGCAGGGCGTGGGCTTTCTTT. This codes for CASSQDRRAWAFF.

This clone was detected a few times. The chain has TRBV9 and TRBJ2-7; TRBD1 aligns across 7 bases. Trimming at V came to 0 bases and at J to 4 bases, leaving 7 bases not matched to a gene. The length of the CDR3 is 15 residues. Germline V gene data show CDR1 as SGDLS and CDR2 as YYNGEE. The CDR3 nucleotides read TGTGCCAGCAGCGTAGCTCCCGACAGGGAATACGAGCAGTACTTC. It yields the protein CASSVAPDREYEQYF.

The chain links TRBV5-1 to TRBJ2-7; 12 positions match TRBD2. With V trimmed by 2 bases and J by 6 bases, 6 bases remained unmatched. Germline V gene lookup returns CDR1 SGHRS and CDR2 YFSETQ. CDR3 length: 15 residues. CDR3 sequence: CASSFLAGGVGEQYF. The CDR3 DNA reads TGCGCCAGCAGCTTCCTAGCGGGAGGGGTCGGCGAGCAGTACTTC.

This chain connects TRBV6-5 to TRBJ1-6; TRBD1 matches 8 bases. Germline values: CDR1 MNHEY, CDR2 SVGAGI. The V segment lost 6 bases and the J segment 11 bases; nucleotides outside the gene matches: 9. The CDR3 runs 14 residues. CDR3 sequence: CASRDRAQYTPLHF. CDR3 coding DNA: TGTGCCAGCAGGGACAGGGCTCAGTATACACCCCTCCACTTT.

The chain uses TRBV27 and TRBJ1-2, with 9 bases aligning to TRBD1. With V trimmed by 6 bases and J by 7 bases, 6 bases remained unmatched. CDR1 MNHEY and CDR2 SMNVEV come from the germline V gene (reference sequence). CDR3 length equals 13 residues. In DNA form, the CDR3 reads TGTGCCAGCAGGTACAGGGGGCAGAGTGGCTACACCTTC. Protein product: CASRYRGQSGYTF.

The chain couples TRBV19 to TRBJ1-5, with a weak D call TRBD1 (5 bases). Deletions cut 3 bases from V and 4 bases from J, with 10 bases between. The CDR3 has 14 amino acids. Germline assignment: CDR1 LNHDA and CDR2 SQIVND (reference sequence). DNA for the CDR3: TGTGCCAGTAGTATGGGGCAAATAAATCAGCCCCAGCATTTT. This sequence encodes CASSMGQINQPQHF.

V is TRBV19 and J is TRBJ1-2; no firm D call. Germline CDR1 is LNHDA and CDR2 is SQIVND (reference sequence). V was pared by 3 bases and J by 0 bases, with 14 bases between. CDR3 length equals 16 residues. In DNA form, the CDR3 reads TGTGCCAGTAGTATGCCATTTGGAGGACCTAACTATGGCTACACCTTC. It encodes CASSMPFGGPNYGYTF.

This chain connects TRBV19 to TRBJ2-7, with D maybe TRBD1 (6 bases). The ends were cut back, 3 bases at V and 2 bases at J, with 11 bases in the middle. The CDR3 contains 14 residues. Germline CDR1 reads LNHDA; CDR2 reads SQIVND (reference sequence). CDR3 amino acids: CASSIGQLTYEQYF. The CDR3 nucleotides are TGTGCCAGTAGTATTGGACAGTTAACCTACGAGCAGTACTTC. The full variable domain, rest sourced from reference TRBV19 and TRBJ2-7, is DGGITQSPKYLFRKEGQNVTLSCEQNLNHDAMYWYRQDPGQGLRLIYYSQIVNDFQKGDIAEGYSVSREKKESFPLTVTSAQKNPTAFYLCASSIGQLTYEQYFGPGTRLTVT.

The rearrangement joins TRBV15 to TRBJ2-6; TRBD2 is a possible D gene (5 bases). Trimming removed 1 base at V and 15 bases at J, with 22 bases between. Germline CDR1 is LNHNV and CDR2 is YYDKDF (reference sequence). The CDR3 runs 16 residues. The CDR3 sequence is CATSRVYLPDEGDLTF. CDR3 coding DNA: TGTGCCACCAGCAGAGTCTATCTCCCTGACGAGGGCGACCTGACTTTC.

The chain combines TRBV9 with TRBJ2-3; 9 nucleotides line up with TRBD2. Germline trimming cut 0 bases from V and 3 bases from J; bases unmatched to any gene: 11. Germline V gene lookup returns CDR1 SGDLS and CDR2 YYNGEE. This CDR3 is 18 amino acids long. This CDR3 reads CASSVAPSGTGATDTQYF. CDR3 coding DNA: TGTGCCAGCAGCGTAGCTCCTAGCGGGACCGGGGCGACAGATACGCAGTATTTT.

Written as DNA, the CDR3 is TGTGCCAGTAGAACCTACGGGACAGGGGTAAATGAGCAGTTCTTC. This encodes CASRTYGTGVNEQFF. The chain joins TRBV19 to TRBJ2-1; 10 bases fit TRBD1. Germline V CDR1 and CDR2: LNHDA, SQIVND (reference sequence). This CDR3 comprises 15 residues. The V and J ends lost 6 bases and 7 bases, in that order; junction bases with no gene match: 9. Using reference TRBV19 and TRBJ2-1 for the parts outside the CDR3, the full variable domain is DGGITQSPKYLFRKEGQNVTLSCEQNLNHDAMYWYRQDPGQGLRLIYYSQIVNDFQKGDIAEGYSVSREKKESFPLTVTSAQKNPTAFYLCASRTYGTGVNEQFFGPGTRLTVL.

J is TRBJ2-6 and V is TRBV5-4; D might be TRBD2 (6 bases). Trimming left V 3 bases short and J 0 bases short, with 16 bases between. The CDR3 runs 18 residues. CDR1 SGHNT and CDR2 YYREEE come from the germline V gene (reference sequence). The CDR3 coding sequence is TGTGCCAGCAGCTCGGACCGGGACTCTTACTCTGGGGCCAACGTCCTGACTTTC. Protein sequence: CASSSDRDSYSGANVLTF.

The rearrangement links TRBV7-2 to TRBJ1-5; tentative D call: TRBD1 (6 bases). Germline V lookup: CDR1 SGHTA, CDR2 FQGNSA. V lost 5 bases and J lost 2, with 13 bases in between. The CDR3 has 15 amino acids. The CDR3 DNA sequence: TGTGCCAGCAGCCCCCCAGGGGATGGCAATCAGCCCCAGCATTTT. It encodes CASSPPGDGNQPQHF.

The rearrangement joins TRBV9 to TRBJ2-2, with TRBD2 matching 11 bases. The CDR3 has 18 residues. Trimming took 1 base from V and 3 from J; bases not matched to a gene: 8. Germline CDR1 SGDLS, CDR2 YYNGEE. This CDR3 is CASSVPRTSGLDTGELFF. CDR3 nucleotide sequence: TGTGCCAGCAGCGTACCGCGGACTAGCGGGTTGGACACCGGGGAGCTGTTTTTT.

The chain employs TRBV6-4 and TRBJ1-1, with D uncertain. Germline values: CDR1 MRHNA, CDR2 SNTAGT. The CDR3 runs to 13 residues. Trimming stripped 4 bases from V and 0 bases from J, with 6 bases between. Here the CDR3 reads CASSVGMNTEAFF. In nucleotides, the CDR3 is TGTGCCAGCAGTGTCGGGATGAACACTGAAGCTTTCTTT.

The V and J genes are TRBV9 and TRBJ2-1; possible D gene TRBD1, 5 bases. Germline V lookup: CDR1 SGDLS, CDR2 YYNGEE. V lost 0 bases, J lost 7 bases, and 14 bases lay in between. This CDR3 spans 15 amino acids. CDR3 sequence (DNA): TGTGCCAGCAGCGTAGTAGGGGTCCCAGGGAATGAGCAGTTCTTC. Its translation is CASSVVGVPGNEQFF.

This clone was recorded once. This chain links TRBV4-1 with TRBJ1-6; 7 nucleotides line up with TRBD1. The CDR3 runs to 19 residues. V gave up 1 base and J gave up 6 bases; unmatched junction bases: 15. Germline V gene lookup returns CDR1 MGHRA and CDR2 YSYEKL. The DNA for the CDR3 is TGCGCCAGCAGCCAAGTCCAAATGGGACAGAGTTTTCCTAATTCACCCCTCCACTTT. Residues: CASSQVQMGQSFPNSPLHF.

This chain links TRBV6-6 with TRBJ2-2, with D perhaps TRBD2 (5 bases). The CDR3 length is 14 residues. Germline lookup yields CDR1 MNHNY and CDR2 SVGAGI (reference sequence). V was clipped by 6 bases and J by 3 bases, with 11 bases between them. The CDR3 nucleotides read TGTGCCAGCAGGCGGACTGGAGACACCGGGGAGCTGTTTTTT. This encodes CASRRTGDTGELFF.

The chain combines TRBV5-1 with TRBJ2-3; TRBD1 aligns across 8 bases. The CDR3 is made up of 16 amino acids. With V trimmed by 3 bases and J by 4 bases, 10 bases remained unmatched. Germline V CDR1 and CDR2: SGHRS, YFSETQ. This chain's CDR3 is CASSSADREGADTQYF. CDR3 DNA sequence: TGCGCCAGCAGCTCCGCGGACAGGGAAGGAGCAGATACGCAGTATTTT.